This passage covers 28 T cell receptor beta chains from one sample sequenced in a study of cytomegalovirus exposure and HLA in healthy donors. With 60 Vbeta and 13 Jbeta primers, the PCR was carried out. The assay was immunoSEQ multiplex PCR, and TCRdb's table has in-frame clones only and misses some. The sample comprises a few hundred thousand clones, more than 60% of which are singletons, and around 0.2% rests with the top ten. The sample was PBMCs. These receptors all come from a girl aged 2 to 9 in good health and CMV-seronegative.

The CDR3 region has the DNA TGTGCCAGCAGCGTAGTCGTCGGTGGTGAGCAGTTCTTC. Its translation: CASSVVVGGEQFF. The V gene is TRBV9, the J gene TRBJ2-1; D gene ambiguous. CDR1 and CDR2 from the germline V gene are SGDLS and YYNGEE. The CDR3 loop spans 13 amino acids. V gave up 0 bases and J gave up 9 bases, with 10 bases separating them.

The V gene is TRBV10-3, the J gene TRBJ2-3, with TRBD2 matching over 7 bases. The CDR3 spans 15 residues. Germline CDR1 is ENHRY and CDR2 is SYGVKD. Unmatched junction bases numbered 4, after V lost 2 bases and J lost 2 bases. CDR3 region: CAISELAGDTDTQYF. DNA for the CDR3: TGTGCCATCAGTGAGCTTGCGGGGGACACAGATACGCAGTATTTT.

This clone was counted only a few times. J is TRBJ1-2 and V is TRBV14; 11 bases map to TRBD1. The CDR3 is made up of 14 amino acids. Trimming cost V 4 bases and J 7 bases; bases outside gene matches: 5. Germline CDR1 and CDR2: SGHDN and FVKESK. CDR3 amino acids: CASSPDRGLGGYTF. The CDR3 nucleotides are TGTGCCAGCAGCCCGGACAGGGGGCTTGGTGGCTACACCTTC.

The chain uses TRBV2 and TRBJ1-5; D unresolved. Trimming stripped 8 bases from V and 2 bases from J, with 13 bases between. CDR3 length equals 14 residues. Germline loops: CDR1 SNHLY, CDR2 FYNNEI. The CDR3 bases are TGTGCCAGCCGGGTCCTAGGAGGCAATCAGCCCCAGCATTTT. Translating gives CASRVLGGNQPQHF.

In its sample, this clone was seen once. This chain connects TRBV4-1 to TRBJ1-4; TRBD1 matches at 7 bases. This CDR3 is 18 amino acids long. V lost 3 bases, J lost 3 bases, and 13 bases stayed unmatched. CDR1 and CDR2 from the germline V gene are MGHRA and YSYEKL. The CDR3 region is CASSQETGQSSANEKLFF. The CDR3 DNA is TGCGCCAGCAGCCAGGAAACGGGACAGAGCTCAGCTAATGAAAAACTGTTTTTT.

The chain links TRBV7-9 to TRBJ2-3; 8 bases are a match to TRBD1. CDR3 length equals 14 residues. The junction had 6 bases not matched to a gene; V was cut back by 5 bases and J by 5 bases. Germline CDR1 and CDR2: SEHNR and FQNEAQ (reference sequence). The CDR3 sequence: CASSAQGARDTQYF. CDR3 sequence (DNA): TGTGCCAGCAGCGCTCAGGGGGCAAGAGATACGCAGTATTTT.

The chain recombines TRBV7-3 with TRBJ2-7; D may be TRBD1 (6 bases). Trimming took off 5 bases at V and 4 bases at J, with 15 bases between the two ends. Germline CDR1 and CDR2: SGHTA and FQGTGA. The CDR3 is 14 amino acids. CDR3 in amino acids: CASSPDSNRYEQYF. DNA of the CDR3: TGTGCCAGCAGCCCGGACAGTAACCGTTACGAGCAGTACTTC.

V is TRBV5-1 and J is TRBJ1-4, with D hard to call. Between the trimmed V and J ends, which lost 7 bases and 1 base, there was a span of 11 bases. The CDR3 has 14 residues. CDR1 is SGHRS and CDR2 is YFSETQ in the germline V gene. The CDR3 region has the DNA TGCGCCAGCGCAACTTTTGGAACTAATGAAAAACTGTTTTTT. Its translation: CASATFGTNEKLFF.

The chain carries TRBV27 and TRBJ1-2, with D possibly matching TRBD1 (6 bases). The CDR3 spans 15 residues. The ends were cut back, 5 bases at V and 8 bases at J, with 21 bases in the middle. Germline V CDR1 and CDR2: MNHEY, SMNVEV (reference sequence). The CDR3 reads CASSPFLDSVWGYTF. DNA for the CDR3: TGTGCCAGCAGTCCGTTCTTGGACAGCGTGTGGGGCTACACCTTC.

The rearrangement links TRBV2 to TRBJ1-2; D perhaps matches TRBD1 (5 bases). The CDR3 runs to 15 residues. V lost 4 bases to trimming and J lost 2 bases, with 14 bases between them. Germline CDR1 SNHLY, CDR2 FYNNEI. Here the CDR3 DNA reads TGTGCCAGCAGTGCAAATGGCAGGGCGAACTATGGCTACACCTTC. It yields the protein CASSANGRANYGYTF.

The chain combines TRBV11-2 with TRBJ2-3, with 8 bases lining up with TRBD2. CDR3 size: 15 residues. Germline assignment: CDR1 SGHAT and CDR2 FQNNGV. V was clipped by 8 bases and J by 0 bases; unmatched bases: 7. The CDR3 is CASSTGGISTDTQYF. The CDR3 bases are TGTGCCAGCTCGACGGGGGGGATTAGCACAGATACGCAGTATTTT.

The chain combines TRBV19 with TRBJ2-2, with a possible D match to TRBD2 (5 bases). The V end lost 1 base, the J end lost 4 bases, and 10 bases lay between the germline ends. This CDR3 spans 15 amino acids. CDR1 LNHDA and CDR2 SQIVND come from the germline V gene (reference sequence). This chain's CDR3 is CASSIAGSTTGELFF. Written as DNA, the CDR3 is TGTGCCAGTAGTATAGCGGGGTCCACCACCGGGGAGCTGTTTTTT.

The gene calls are TRBV11-2 and TRBJ2-2, with TRBD1 matching 11 bases. CDR3 size: 16 residues. The J segment lost 4 bases and the V segment lost 7 bases, leaving 8 bases of the junction unmatched. CDR1 is SGHAT and CDR2 is FQNNGV in the germline V gene. CDR3 nucleotide sequence: TGTGCCAGCAACGGGGGCGGGACAGGGGGCACCGGGGAGCTGTTTTTT. This codes for CASNGGGTGGTGELFF.

The chain has TRBV5-1 and TRBJ2-1; 12 positions match TRBD2. Germline V gives CDR1 SGHRS, CDR2 YFSETQ. CDR3 length: 15 amino acids. The junction had 6 bases not matched to a gene; V was cut back by 4 bases and J by 7 bases. DNA of the CDR3: TGCGCCAGCAGCGGGACTAGCGGGCCGGGTAATGAGCAGTTCTTC. It translates to CASSGTSGPGNEQFF.

The CDR3 region is CASSLGQGDNQPQHF. DNA for the CDR3: TGTGCCAGCAGCTTGGGGCAGGGTGACAATCAGCCCCAGCATTTT. This sequence joins TRBV5-6 and TRBJ1-5; a possible D gene is TRBD1 (5 bases). V dropped 0 bases and J dropped 3 bases, with 10 bases sitting between them. The germline CDR1 and CDR2 sequences are SGHDT and YYEEEE. The CDR3 sequence is 15 residues long.

CDR3 sequence reads: CASSEFKNTEAFF. CDR3 in DNA: TGCGCCAGCAGTGAGTTTAAGAACACTGAAGCTTTCTTT. This sequence joins TRBV10-2 and TRBJ1-1, with unresolved D. The germline gives CDR1 WSHSY, CDR2 SAAADI. V gave up 1 base and J gave up 1 base, with 4 bases separating them. There are 13 residues in the CDR3.

The V and J genes are TRBV7-2 and TRBJ1-2; TRBD1 is a possible D gene (5 bases). Trimming pared 5 bases from V and 6 bases from J, leaving 13 bases between. Per the germline V gene, CDR1 is SGHTA and CDR2 is FQGNSA. The CDR3 extends over 13 amino acids. In nucleotides, the CDR3 is TGTGCCAGCAGCCTTAGCGGGGGAGATGGCTACACCTTC. Protein sequence: CASSLSGGDGYTF.

The J gene is TRBJ1-1, the V gene TRBV4-1, with unresolved D. The germline V gene encodes CDR1 MGHRA and CDR2 YSYEKL. Trimming shortened V by 6 bases and J by 10 bases, and 21 bases separated the two germline ends. The CDR3 has 14 residues. The CDR3 DNA reads as TGCGCCAGCAGATCCGCCGGAGGGTTGCTTGGAGCTTTCTTT. This codes for CASRSAGGLLGAFF.

The V and J genes are TRBV19 and TRBJ1-5; perhaps TRBD1 as D (5 bases). CDR1 and CDR2 from the germline V gene are LNHDA and SQIVND (reference sequence). V was pared by 11 bases and J by 0 bases, with 20 bases between. The CDR3 contains 16 residues. CDR3 DNA: TGTGCCGTGGGCAGGCTTTGGGGGGATAGCAATCAGCCCCAGCATTTT. The encoded protein is CAVGRLWGDSNQPQHF.

The J gene is TRBJ2-3, the V gene TRBV7-8; 9 positions agree with TRBD2. CDR3 size: 14 residues. J lost 5 bases, V lost 3 bases, and 3 bases had no gene match. Germline CDR1 reads SGHVS; CDR2 reads FQNEAQ. The CDR3 here is CASSFPSGIDTQYF. The CDR3 DNA sequence: TGTGCCAGCAGCTTCCCTAGCGGGATAGATACGCAGTATTTT.

This clone appeared a few times. The junction departs from germline at one end; a sequencing error may be responsible. The DNA of the CDR3 is TGCAGCGTTGAACAGGGGGTGCGCAAATTC. As protein: CSVEQGVRKF. The chain has TRBV29-1 and TRBJ1-2; 7 bases fit TRBD1. The germline CDR1 and CDR2 sequences are SQVTM and ANQGSEA. This CDR3 region has 10 residues. The full variable domain, in which reference TRBV29-1 and TRBJ1-2 provide the parts outside the CDR3, is SAVISQKPSRDICQRGTSLTIQCQVDSQVTMMFWYRQQPGQSLTLIATANQGSEATYESGFVIDKFPISRPNLTFSTLTVSNMSPEDSSIYLCSVEQGVRKFGSGTRLTVV.

V gene TRBV7-2 combines with J gene TRBJ1-1, with D unresolved. The CDR3 is made up of 13 amino acids. Trimming took 5 bases from V and 1 from J, leaving 8 bases between them. Germline V gene data show CDR1 as SGHTA and CDR2 as FQGNSA. For the CDR3, the DNA is TGTGCCAGCAGCCTCGAGGGGAACACTGAAGCTTTCTTT. The encoded protein is CASSLEGNTEAFF.

The rearrangement links TRBV19 to TRBJ2-3, with D maybe TRBD1 (6 bases). Germline V lookup: CDR1 LNHDA, CDR2 SQIVND (reference sequence). Trimming removed 7 bases at V and 4 bases at J, with 15 bases between. There are 14 residues in the CDR3. This CDR3 reads CASKTTGPPDTQYF. CDR3 sequence (DNA): TGTGCCAGTAAGACCACAGGGCCGCCAGATACGCAGTATTTT.

The J gene is TRBJ2-1, the V gene TRBV6-1; TRBD1 matches at 7 bases. The CDR3 totals 15 residues. Germline V lookup: CDR1 MNHNS, CDR2 SASEGT. The J segment lost 4 bases and the V segment lost 4 bases, leaving 7 bases of the junction unmatched. The CDR3 bases are TGTGCCAGCAGTGCACGCACAGGGGCTTACAATGAGCAGTTCTTC. It codes for CASSARTGAYNEQFF.

The CDR3 reads CASSSSRALQGIIYGYTF. CDR3 in DNA: TGTGCCAGCAGCTCAAGTAGAGCGCTTCAGGGGATCATCTATGGCTACACCTTC. The V call is TRBV7-9, the J call TRBJ1-2, with D maybe TRBD1 (6 bases). Germline V lookup: CDR1 SEHNR, CDR2 FQNEAQ (reference sequence). V was shortened by 4 bases and J by 4 bases, with 25 bases between the two germline ends. The CDR3 extends over 18 amino acids.

This rearrangement joins TRBV9 to TRBJ2-6; 10 bases are a match to TRBD1. From germline, CDR1 is SGDLS and CDR2 YYNGEE. The CDR3 covers 19 residues. Trimming cost V 0 bases and J 0 bases; bases outside gene matches: 6. The CDR3 protein is CASSVARQGAPSGANVLTF. The CDR3 DNA is TGTGCCAGCAGCGTAGCCCGACAGGGGGCGCCCTCTGGGGCCAACGTCCTGACTTTC. The variable domain in full, with the rest retrieved from reference TRBV9 and TRBJ2-6, is DSGVTQTPKHLITATGQRVTLRCSPRSGDLSVYWYQQSLDQGLQFLIQYYNGEERAKGNILERFSAQQFPDLHSELNLSSLELGDSALYFCASSVARQGAPSGANVLTFGAGSRLTVL.

The V call is TRBV10-1, the J call TRBJ1-2, with TRBD1 as a possible D gene (5 bases). The V end was cut by 4 bases, the J end by 6 bases, with 15 bases between. This CDR3 region has 14 residues. Germline lookup yields CDR1 WNHNN and CDR2 SYGVQD (reference sequence). As DNA, the CDR3 is TGCGCCAGCAGTGCGGGCCAGGGCAGAAATGGCTACACCTTC. Translated, it gives CASSAGQGRNGYTF.

This clone was seen only a few times. The chain recombines TRBV5-6 with TRBJ2-1; the D gene is possibly TRBD2 (5 bases). This CDR3 spans 17 amino acids. V lost 0 bases to trimming and J lost 6 bases, with 19 bases between them. Germline loops: CDR1 SGHDT, CDR2 YYEEEE. The CDR3 here is CASSLGPGLTKFNEQFF. Here the CDR3 DNA reads TGTGCCAGCAGCTTGGGGCCCGGACTGACCAAATTCAATGAGCAGTTCTTC. The full variable domain, with the rest looked up from reference TRBV5-6 and TRBJ2-1, is DAGVTQSPTHLIKTRGQQVTLRCSPKSGHDTVSWYQQALGQGPQFIFQYYEEEERQRGNFPDRFSGHQFPNYSSELNVNALLLGDSALYLCASSLGPGLTKFNEQFFGPGTRLTVL.